The clone carrying this T cell receptor (beta chain) is a singleton in its sample. Deletions cut 4 bases from V and 5 bases from J, with 11 bases between. The CDR3 contains 14 residues. The germline CDR1 and CDR2 sequences are SGHNT and YENEEA. The data are from a study of shared clonotypes between healthy human individuals. Produced via immunoSEQ multiplex PCR; TCRdb's table is partial and in-frame only. The table includes some 1 million clones, 65% to 80% detected once. The chain has TRBV11-3 and TRBJ2-2; D might be TRBD1 (6 bases). Sequencing was done on a sample of memory CD4+ T cells sorted from blood. The subset was: CD45RA-negative fraction. This receptor was taken from a man younger than 35 in good health. DNA for the CDR3: TGTGCCAGCAGCTATCAGGGGCAGACCGGGGAGCTGTTTTTT. It is translated as CASSYQGQTGELFF.